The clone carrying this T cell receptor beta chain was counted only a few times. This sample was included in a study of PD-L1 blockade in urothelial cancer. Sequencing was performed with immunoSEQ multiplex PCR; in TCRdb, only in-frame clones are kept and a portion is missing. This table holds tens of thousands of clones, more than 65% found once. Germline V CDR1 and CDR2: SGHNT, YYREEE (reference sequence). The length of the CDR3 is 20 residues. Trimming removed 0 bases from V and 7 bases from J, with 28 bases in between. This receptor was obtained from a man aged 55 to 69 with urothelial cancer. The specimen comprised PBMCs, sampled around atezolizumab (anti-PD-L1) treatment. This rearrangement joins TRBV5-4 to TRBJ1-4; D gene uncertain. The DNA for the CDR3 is TGTGCCAGCAGCTTGGGAGGGATGAAGCCATTGCACGAAAAGGGTGAAAAACTGTTTTTT. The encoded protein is CASSLGGMKPLHEKGEKLFF.